This T cell receptor beta chain originates from a study of cytomegalovirus exposure and HLA in healthy donors. The overall study: Ancestry clustering placed around four fifths of approximately 420 genotyped donors in the Caucasian-associated cluster. The study's findings and limits: TRBV6-2, TRBV6-3 and some other V segments were excluded as indistinguishable.

Germline values: CDR1 MDHEN, CDR2 SYDVKM. The V gene end was trimmed by 5 bases and the J gene end by 7 bases; junction bases not matched to a gene: 10. This CDR3 spans 15 amino acids. As regards this clone: Its antigen is currently unknown.

The primer mix had 60 Vbeta and 13 Jbeta primers. The protocol was immunoSEQ multiplex PCR, while the TCRdb copy is restricted to in-frame clones and leaves out a portion. The table has 120,000 to 150,000 clones, nearly 80% seen once. The chain joins TRBV28 to TRBJ2-5; TRBD1 agrees at 10 bases. Sequencing was carried out using PBMCs. This clonotype was obtained from a male donor in good health and CMV-seronegative. The DNA of the CDR3 is TGTGCCAGCAGTGGTGGGGACAGGGGTGGTGGGACCCAGTACTTC. It encodes CASSGGDRGGGTQYF.